This T cell receptor (beta chain) is drawn from a study of T-cell memory formation after mild COVID-19. Across the study: Clustering of TCRs was largely donor specific. The study, taken as a whole, reports: The appearance of some responding clones in pre-infection memory suggested that cross-reactive memory joined. The authors did not confirm SARS-CoV-2 specificity of second-wave clones peaking day 37.

cDNA libraries for TCR alpha and TCR beta, carrying sample barcodes and UMIs, came from 5'RACE with constant-segment primers. MiXCR, run by TCRdb on the 5' RACE reads, gives a single entry per CDR3 protein. Of around 200,000 distinct CDR3 sequences in the sample, over 9.5% are singletons; the top ten hold around 2.9%. V dropped 1 base and J dropped 5; count of bases not matched to a gene: 4. Germline V CDR1 and CDR2: SNHLY, FYNNEI. The CDR3 loop spans 14 amino acids. Regarding this clonotype: No antigen is known for it.

Sequenced sample: PBMCs or a T cell subset sorted from them (not recorded which). The genes are TRBV2 and TRBJ1-1; 7 bases map to TRBD1. The source of this sequence is a young man who had mild COVID-19 (a few samples of this study predate the infection). Cell type and time point are not known. CDR3 bases: TGTGCCAGCAGTGAAGGGACAGGTTGGACTGAAGCTTTCTTT. Its protein is CASSEGTGWTEAFF.